These T cell receptor beta chains were read from a single sample in a study of cytomegalovirus exposure and HLA in healthy donors. The method was immunoSEQ multiplex PCR; TCRdb's version includes in-frame clones alone and lacks a portion of them. In the table there are roughly 97,000 clones, around 80% of which are singletons. Sequencing was carried out using PBMCs. All receptors derive from a woman aged 18 to 35 in good health and CMV-seropositive. The CDR3 runs from the conserved cysteine through the conserved F or W. Each record gives: D gene, CDR3 length, clone size, V gene, J gene, CDR3 DNA, CDR3 protein. A D gene is named only where the DNA matches it firmly. Only some rows state a clone size, as once, few, many or a class for expanded clones.

D: TRBD1
length: 14
size: -
V: TRBV25-1
J: TRBJ2-1
DNA: TGTGCCAGCAGTGGGTCTAACAGGGGGCATGAGCAGTTCTTC
CDR3: CASSGSNRGHEQFF

D: -
length: 15
size: -
V: TRBV30
J: TRBJ2-1
DNA: TGTGCCCGTAGGAATATCGGGGTTGGTGCCCATGAGCAGTTCTTC
CDR3: CARRNIGVGAHEQFF

D: TRBD2
length: 16
size: -
V: TRBV7-8
J: TRBJ2-3
DNA: TGTGCCAGCAGTAGAGACCTTCGCGGGAGGACAGATACGCAGTATTTT
CDR3: CASSRDLRGRTDTQYF

D: -
length: 12
size: -
V: TRBV2
J: TRBJ2-6
DNA: TGTGCCAGCAGCGGTGGGGCCAACGTCCTGACTTTC
CDR3: CASSGGANVLTF

D: TRBD2
length: 17
size: -
V: TRBV10-3
J: TRBJ2-7
DNA: TGTGCCATCAGTGCCACCTCCGGGACTAGCGGCTTCGGCGAGCAGTACTTC
CDR3: CAISATSGTSGFGEQYF

D: -
length: 13
size: few
V: TRBV4-2
J: TRBJ1-5
DNA: TGTGCCAGCAGCCAAGGAGCGAATCAGCCCCAGCATTTT
CDR3: CASSQGANQPQHF

D: -
length: 17
size: -
V: TRBV5-8
J: TRBJ2-3
DNA: TGTGCCAGCCTACTGGGACTCGCCTCATTCAGCACAGATACGCAGTATTTT
CDR3: CASLLGLASFSTDTQYF

D: -
length: 16
size: -
V: TRBV25-1
J: TRBJ2-3
DNA: TGTGCCAGCAGTGAGTCAAGGACAGCTAGCACAGATACGCAGTATTTT
CDR3: CASSESRTASTDTQYF

D: TRBD2
length: 15
size: -
V: TRBV9
J: TRBJ2-7
DNA: TGTGCCAGCAGCGTAGATCTCGGGAGGTCCTACGAGCAGTACTTC
CDR3: CASSVDLGRSYEQYF

D: -
length: 15
size: -
V: TRBV7-9
J: TRBJ2-3
DNA: TGTGCCAGCAGCCGACACTGTGCTAGCACAGATACGCAGTATTTT
CDR3: CASSRHCASTDTQYF

D: TRBD1
length: 15
size: -
V: TRBV6-5
J: TRBJ2-2
DNA: TGTGCCAGCAGTTGGGACAGGGCGCACACCGGGGAGCTGTTTTTT
CDR3: CASSWDRAHTGELFF

D: -
length: 13
size: -
V: TRBV11-2
J: TRBJ1-1
DNA: TGTGCCAGCAGCTTATTTCAGAACACTGAAGCTTTCTTT
CDR3: CASSLFQNTEAFF

D: -
length: 13
size: -
V: TRBV11-2
J: TRBJ1-1
DNA: TGTGCCAGCAGCTCTGGGGGGGTCACTGAAGCTTTCTTT
CDR3: CASSSGGVTEAFF

D: -
length: 15
size: -
V: TRBV7-9
J: TRBJ1-1
DNA: TGTGCCAGCAGCCTAAAAGGGGGAATGAACACTGAAGCTTTCTTT
CDR3: CASSLKGGMNTEAFF

D: -
length: 13
size: -
V: TRBV6-1
J: TRBJ1-5
DNA: TGTGCCAGCAGGCAGAATAGCAATCAGCCCCAGCATTTT
CDR3: CASRQNSNQPQHF

D: TRBD2
length: 17
size: -
V: TRBV5-6
J: TRBJ2-7
DNA: TGTGCCAGCAGCTTGCGGCCCGGGACTAGCGTCTCCTACGAGCAGTACTTC
CDR3: CASSLRPGTSVSYEQYF

D: TRBD2
length: 14
size: -
V: TRBV6-5
J: TRBJ2-1
DNA: TGTGCCAGCAGTTACTCGCCTAGCGGGAATGAGCAGTTCTTC
CDR3: CASSYSPSGNEQFF

D: TRBD1
length: 14
size: -
V: TRBV5-1
J: TRBJ2-5
DNA: TGCGCCAGCAGCTCCTACCAGGGGGCAGAGACCCAGTACTTC
CDR3: CASSSYQGAETQYF

D: -
length: 12
size: once
V: TRBV28
J: TRBJ1-1
DNA: TGTGCCAGCAGCCGAGGGCCCCGCCGTGCTTTCTTT
CDR3: CASSRGPRRAFF

D: TRBD1
length: 15
size: few
V: TRBV6-1
J: TRBJ1-4
DNA: TGTGCCAGCGATTCCCCGGGACAGGAGAATGAAAAACTGTTTTTT
CDR3: CASDSPGQENEKLFF

D: TRBD2
length: 15
size: -
V: TRBV13
J: TRBJ2-7
DNA: TGTGCCAGCAGCCCAGCGGGGGCCTTGACCTACGAGCAGTACTTC
CDR3: CASSPAGALTYEQYF

D: -
length: 13
size: -
V: TRBV7-3
J: TRBJ1-1
DNA: TGTGCCAGCAGCTCCACAGGGAACACTGAAGCTTTCTTT
CDR3: CASSSTGNTEAFF

D: -
length: 13
size: -
V: TRBV6-1
J: TRBJ2-7
DNA: TGTGCCAGCAGTGGGAGAGCAAACTACGAGCAGTACTTC
CDR3: CASSGRANYEQYF

D: -
length: 13
size: -
V: TRBV30
J: TRBJ1-2
DNA: TGTGCCTGGAGTTCCGACAGCTTGTATGGCTACACCTTC
CDR3: CAWSSDSLYGYTF

D: -
length: 16
size: -
V: TRBV25-1
J: TRBJ2-3
DNA: TGTGCCAGCAGTGGACTTCGGAGGGCGGTTCCAGATACGCAGTATTTT
CDR3: CASSGLRRAVPDTQYF

D: -
length: 16
size: -
V: TRBV28
J: TRBJ1-2
DNA: TGTGCCAGCAGTTTAGAGGGCGTCGGGGAGCTAAGGGGCTACACCTTC
CDR3: CASSLEGVGELRGYTF

D: TRBD2
length: 15
size: -
V: TRBV6-1
J: TRBJ2-1
DNA: TGTGCCAGCAGTGAATGGGTGGGAGGGAACAATGAGCAGTTCTTC
CDR3: CASSEWVGGNNEQFF

D: -
length: 16
size: -
V: TRBV6-6
J: TRBJ2-6
DNA: TGTGCCAGCAGGGACCCCCGGGGCTCTGGGGCCAACGTCCTGACTTTC
CDR3: CASRDPRGSGANVLTF

D: -
length: 13
size: -
V: TRBV6-5
J: TRBJ2-1
DNA: TGTGCCAGCACTTCCCTAGCGTGGGATGAGCAGTTCTTC
CDR3: CASTSLAWDEQFF

D: -
length: 14
size: -
V: TRBV29-1
J: TRBJ2-5
DNA: TGCAGCGTTACATCTTCGACTACCTCAGAGACCCAGTACTTC
CDR3: CSVTSSTTSETQYF

D: TRBD2
length: 16
size: -
V: TRBV5-4
J: TRBJ2-7
DNA: TGTGCCAGCAGCCCCGAAACGGCGGGAGCTGTCTACGAGCAGTACTTC
CDR3: CASSPETAGAVYEQYF

D: -
length: 15
size: -
V: TRBV14
J: TRBJ2-3
DNA: TGTGCCAGCAGCCAACTAACTTCCCTGGCAGATACGCAGTATTTT
CDR3: CASSQLTSLADTQYF

D: TRBD2
length: 14
size: -
V: TRBV6-6
J: TRBJ2-7
DNA: TGTGCCAGCAGTCCTCTAGCGGACACCTACGAGCAGTACTTC
CDR3: CASSPLADTYEQYF

D: TRBD2
length: 15
size: -
V: TRBV7-9
J: TRBJ2-1
DNA: TGTGCCAGCAGCCCCGGGACTAGCGGTTACAATGAGCAGTTCTTC
CDR3: CASSPGTSGYNEQFF

D: -
length: 13
size: once
V: TRBV28
J: TRBJ2-7
DNA: TGTGCCAGCAGCGCAGGGGATACCTACGAGCAGTACTTC
CDR3: CASSAGDTYEQYF

D: -
length: 15
size: -
V: TRBV25-1
J: TRBJ2-7
DNA: TGTGCCAGCAGTGAAGTCTTCGGAGAGGGGGGGGAGCAGTACTTC
CDR3: CASSEVFGEGGEQYF

D: -
length: 12
size: -
V: TRBV28
J: TRBJ1-1
DNA: TGTGCCAGCAGTTTTAGGGGCACTGAAGCTTTCTTT
CDR3: CASSFRGTEAFF

D: -
length: 14
size: -
V: TRBV19
J: TRBJ1-1
DNA: TGTGCCAGTAGTATCGGACAGCGGGGCACTGAAGCTTTCTTT
CDR3: CASSIGQRGTEAFF

D: TRBD2
length: 15
size: -
V: TRBV30
J: TRBJ2-5
DNA: TGTGCCTGGAGTGTAGCGAGCGGGAGGGGGGAGACCCAGTACTTC
CDR3: CAWSVASGRGETQYF

D: TRBD2
length: 16
size: -
V: TRBV5-4
J: TRBJ2-1
DNA: TGTGCCAGCAGCTTGGCCCTAGCGGCGGTTAACAATGAGCAGTTCTTC
CDR3: CASSLALAAVNNEQFF

D: TRBD1
length: 13
size: -
V: TRBV9
J: TRBJ1-2
DNA: TGTGCCAGCAGCGTAGGGGACAGGGCAGGCTACACCTTC
CDR3: CASSVGDRAGYTF

D: -
length: 12
size: -
V: TRBV30
J: TRBJ1-2
DNA: TGTGCCTGGAGTGTAACAGGGAGTGGCTACACCTTC
CDR3: CAWSVTGSGYTF

D: -
length: 16
size: -
V: TRBV28
J: TRBJ2-7
DNA: TGTGCCAGCAGTTTGGTTGAGGGCCGGGGCTCCTACGAGCAGTACTTC
CDR3: CASSLVEGRGSYEQYF

D: TRBD1
length: 17
size: -
V: TRBV30
J: TRBJ1-4
DNA: TGTGCCTGGAGTGTATTCGACAGGGGGAGTAGTAATGAAAAACTGTTTTTT
CDR3: CAWSVFDRGSSNEKLFF

D: -
length: 14
size: -
V: TRBV15
J: TRBJ1-1
DNA: TGTGCCACCAGCAGAGACAGGGGAGGGGGTGAAGCTTTCTTT
CDR3: CATSRDRGGGEAFF

D: TRBD1
length: 16
size: few
V: TRBV5-1
J: TRBJ1-4
DNA: TGCGCCAGCAGCGCCGACTCGGGACAGGGAAACGAAAAACTGTTTTTT
CDR3: CASSADSGQGNEKLFF

D: -
length: 14
size: -
V: TRBV11-1
J: TRBJ2-1
DNA: TGTGCCAGCAGCTTACAGGGTTCCTACAATGAGCAGTTCTTC
CDR3: CASSLQGSYNEQFF

D: TRBD1
length: 15
size: -
V: TRBV10-1
J: TRBJ2-1
DNA: TGCGCCAGCAGTGAGAGGACAGGGGTTCGGAATGAGCAGTTCTTC
CDR3: CASSERTGVRNEQFF

D: -
length: 13
size: -
V: TRBV27
J: TRBJ2-7
DNA: TGTGCCAGCAGTTTCGGAGGGTCCTACGAGCAGTACTTC
CDR3: CASSFGGSYEQYF

D: TRBD1
length: 13
size: -
V: TRBV2
J: TRBJ1-1
DNA: TGTGCCCGCCAGGGACAGGCGAACACTGAAGCTTTCTTT
CDR3: CARQGQANTEAFF

D: TRBD1
length: 14
size: -
V: TRBV27
J: TRBJ2-7
DNA: TGTGCCAGCAGTTCCGGACAGGGGGTGGGGGAGCAGTACTTC
CDR3: CASSSGQGVGEQYF

D: -
length: 12
size: -
V: TRBV28
J: TRBJ2-7
DNA: TGTGCCAGCAGTTTGAATCCTAACGAGCAGTACTTC
CDR3: CASSLNPNEQYF

D: TRBD2
length: 18
size: -
V: TRBV2
J: TRBJ2-5
DNA: TGTGCCAGCAGTGAAGCGGGGCCGTCTAGCGGGCTCGGGGAGACCCAGTACTTC
CDR3: CASSEAGPSSGLGETQYF

D: -
length: 19
size: medium-sized
V: TRBV5-1
J: TRBJ2-1
DNA: TGCGCCAGCAGCTTTAATACCCCGGAGCGAGGGAGCTCCTACAATGAGCAGTTCTTC
CDR3: CASSFNTPERGSSYNEQFF

D: -
length: 14
size: -
V: TRBV2
J: TRBJ1-3
DNA: TGTGCCAGCAGTGGCAGGGGAGCTGGAAACACCATATATTTT
CDR3: CASSGRGAGNTIYF

D: -
length: 14
size: -
V: TRBV10-3
J: TRBJ1-5
DNA: TGTGCCATCAGTGAGGACAGCGGCAATCAGCCCCAGCATTTT
CDR3: CAISEDSGNQPQHF